These 14 T cell receptor beta chains were all obtained from the same sample, sequenced in a study of blood T cell repertoires in COVID-19. Sequencing was performed with immunoSEQ multiplex PCR; in TCRdb, only in-frame clones are kept and a portion is missing. The sample consists of roughly 120,000 clones, approximately 81% of them appearing once. The specimen was peripheral blood. The source of these receptors is an elderly man with COVID-19, enrolled during active disease.

The V gene is TRBV6-2 or TRBV6-3, the J gene TRBJ2-3; 10 bases line up with TRBD1. The V segment lost 5 bases and the J segment 4 bases; nucleotides outside the gene matches: 9. The CDR3 has 16 residues. Germline V CDR1 and CDR2: MNHEY, SVGEGT. CDR3 DNA sequence: TGTGCCAGCAGTCTCGGACAGGGGGGTTTCGCAGATACGCAGTATTTT. This codes for CASSLGQGGFADTQYF.

CDR3 sequence reads: CASSQDSGQPQHF. Here the CDR3 DNA reads TGTGCCAGCAGCCAGGACAGCGGACAGCCCCAGCATTTT. The V and J genes are TRBV7-2 and TRBJ1-5, with D possibly being TRBD1 (6 bases). The CDR3 sequence is 13 residues long. Germline values: CDR1 SGHTA, CDR2 FQGNSA. V was trimmed by 5 bases and J by 7 bases, leaving 12 bases between them. Combining the CDR3 with reference TRBV7-2 and TRBJ1-5 gives the whole variable domain GAGVSQSPSNKVTEKGKDVELRCDPISGHTALYWYRQSLGQGLEFLIYFQGNSAPDKSGLPSDRFSAERTGGSVSTLTIQRTQQEDSAVYLCASSQDSGQPQHFGDGTRLSIL.

This sequence joins TRBV5-8 and TRBJ1-1; 9 positions match TRBD1. CDR1 SGHTS and CDR2 YDEGEE come from the germline V gene. Trimming removed 5 bases from V and 0 bases from J; junction bases left unmatched: 8. The length of the CDR3 is 16 residues. CDR3 sequence reads: CASSKGQGLMNTEAFF. In DNA, the CDR3 is TGTGCCAGCAGTAAGGGACAGGGCTTGATGAACACTGAAGCTTTCTTT.

This clone showed up many times. The rearrangement links TRBV7-2 to TRBJ2-7; D perhaps matches TRBD2 (5 bases). Trimming removed 0 bases from V and 4 bases from J, with 13 bases in between. The CDR3 extends over 15 amino acids. Germline CDR1 SGHTA, CDR2 FQGNSA. CDR3 nucleotide sequence: TGTGCCAGCAGCTTAGCGAACGGGATTTCGTACGAGCAGTACTTC. Translating gives CASSLANGISYEQYF.

J is TRBJ2-7 and V is TRBV6-5, with D maybe TRBD1 (6 bases). The CDR3 runs 14 residues. The germline CDR1 and CDR2 sequences are MNHEY and SVGAGI. V lost 6 bases and J 4 bases, leaving 16 bases between the germline ends. The chain's CDR3 is CASSALGAGYEQYF. The CDR3 DNA reads as TGTGCCAGCAGCGCGTTGGGGGCAGGATACGAGCAGTACTTC.

V is TRBV5-1 and J is TRBJ1-1; D perhaps matches TRBD1 (6 bases). V gave up 1 base and J gave up 1 base, with 11 bases separating them. Germline loops: CDR1 SGHRS, CDR2 YFSETQ. The CDR3 covers 15 residues. CDR3 sequence: CASSLTGNSNTEAFF. The CDR3 nucleotides read TGCGCCAGCAGCTTGACAGGGAATTCGAACACTGAAGCTTTCTTT.

The rearrangement uses TRBV27 and TRBJ2-7; weak D call: TRBD1 (6 bases). This CDR3 is 14 amino acids long. The V end lost 0 bases, the J end lost 3 bases, and 9 bases lay between the germline ends. Germline lookup yields CDR1 MNHEY and CDR2 SMNVEV (reference sequence). The CDR3 reads CASSLSGQNYEQYF. The CDR3 DNA follows: TGTGCCAGCAGTTTATCGGGACAAAACTACGAGCAGTACTTC.

This clone is a singleton in its sample. The chain uses TRBV6-6 and TRBJ2-7; TRBD1 matches 7 bases. Germline CDR1 and CDR2: MNHNY and SVGAGI (reference sequence). The V segment lost 4 bases and the J segment 0 bases; nucleotides outside the gene matches: 6. The CDR3 length is 15 residues. DNA for the CDR3: TGTGCCAGCAGTTTGGGCGGACAGGCCTCCTACGAGCAGTACTTC. It specifies CASSLGGQASYEQYF.

The chain is built from TRBV3-1 (or the pseudogene TRBV3-2) and TRBJ1-2, with TRBD1 as a possible D gene (6 bases). CDR3 size: 13 residues. The V end lost 0 bases, the J end lost 7 bases, and 9 bases lay between the germline ends. CDR1 is LGHDT, CDR2 YNNKEL, per germline (reference sequence). The CDR3 reads CASSQDGGAGYTF. Here the CDR3 DNA reads TGTGCCAGCAGCCAAGATGGGGGGGCTGGCTACACCTTC.

The rearrangement uses TRBV21-1 and TRBJ2-1; the table names TRBD2, a call not compared with the DNA. TRBV21-1 is a pseudogene segment. This CDR3 spans 14 amino acids. CDR3 loop: CASIKLAETNEQFF. The DNA for the CDR3 is TGTGCCAGCATAAAACTAGCGGAGACGAATGAGCAGTTCTTC.

The rearrangement joins TRBV3-1 (or the pseudogene TRBV3-2) to TRBJ2-1; 8 bases are shared with TRBD2. In germline, CDR1 is LGHDT, CDR2 YNNKEL (reference sequence). This CDR3 comprises 16 residues. Germline trimming cut 0 bases from V and 2 bases from J; bases unmatched to any gene: 3. The CDR3 reads CASSQDAGGPYNEQFF. The CDR3 DNA reads as TGTGCCAGCAGCCAAGATGCGGGGGGCCCCTACAATGAGCAGTTCTTC.

The chain carries TRBV2 and TRBJ2-1, with D possibly matching TRBD1 (6 bases). V lost 6 bases and J lost 5, with 17 bases in between. There are 15 residues in the CDR3. CDR1 and CDR2 (germline): SNHLY, FYNNEI. DNA for the CDR3: TGTGCCAGCAGACCCGGGACAACGGGGAACAATGAGCAGTTCTTC. Its protein product is CASRPGTTGNNEQFF. Combining the CDR3 with reference TRBV2 and TRBJ2-1 gives the whole variable domain EPEVTQTPSHQVTQMGQEVILRCVPISNHLYFYWYRQILGQKVEFLVSFYNNEISEKSEIFDDQFSVERPDGSNFTLKIRSTKLEDSAMYFCASRPGTTGNNEQFFGPGTRLTVL.

The chain links TRBV6-6 to TRBJ1-5, with a tentative D call TRBD1 (6 bases). This CDR3 region has 15 residues. The V end lost 2 bases, the J end lost 2 bases, and 10 bases lay between the germline ends. CDR1 is MNHNY and CDR2 is SVGAGI in the germline V gene (reference sequence). The CDR3 loop is CASSYEAGGNQPQHF. The CDR3 DNA reads as TGTGCCAGCAGTTACGAAGCAGGGGGCAATCAGCCCCAGCATTTT.

For this clone: One end of the junction fails to match germline, which may point to a read error. V is TRBV3-1 (or the pseudogene TRBV3-2) and J is TRBJ2-5, with a weak D call TRBD1 (5 bases). CDR1 is LGHDT and CDR2 is YNNKEL in the germline V gene (reference sequence). There are 14 residues in the CDR3. CDR3 amino acids: CASSQTSEFYKQDF. DNA of the CDR3: TGTGCCAGCAGCCAGACTTCTGAATTTTATAAACAGGACTTC.